The clone carrying this T cell receptor beta chain was seen a handful of times. This sample was included in a study of shared clonotypes between healthy human individuals. Produced via immunoSEQ multiplex PCR; TCRdb's table is partial and in-frame only. The sample shows approximately 2.1 million clones, just over 90% of them seen only once. The sequence derives from a man younger than 35 in good health. Some clones in this sample may be carry-over from other donors' samples. The sample consisted of naive CD4+ T cells from PBMCs. The subset denotes: CD45RA+ positively selected.

The CDR3 loop reads CASSSRGQDFLEQFF. The CDR3 DNA reads TGTGCCAGCAGCTCACGGGGCCAGGACTTCCTCGAGCAGTTCTTC. The rearrangement joins TRBV5-4 to TRBJ2-1; the D call may be TRBD1 or TRBD2 (5 bases each). The CDR3 extends over 15 amino acids. V dropped 3 bases and J dropped 10 bases, with 20 bases sitting between them. CDR1 is SGHNT, CDR2 YYREEE, per germline (reference sequence).